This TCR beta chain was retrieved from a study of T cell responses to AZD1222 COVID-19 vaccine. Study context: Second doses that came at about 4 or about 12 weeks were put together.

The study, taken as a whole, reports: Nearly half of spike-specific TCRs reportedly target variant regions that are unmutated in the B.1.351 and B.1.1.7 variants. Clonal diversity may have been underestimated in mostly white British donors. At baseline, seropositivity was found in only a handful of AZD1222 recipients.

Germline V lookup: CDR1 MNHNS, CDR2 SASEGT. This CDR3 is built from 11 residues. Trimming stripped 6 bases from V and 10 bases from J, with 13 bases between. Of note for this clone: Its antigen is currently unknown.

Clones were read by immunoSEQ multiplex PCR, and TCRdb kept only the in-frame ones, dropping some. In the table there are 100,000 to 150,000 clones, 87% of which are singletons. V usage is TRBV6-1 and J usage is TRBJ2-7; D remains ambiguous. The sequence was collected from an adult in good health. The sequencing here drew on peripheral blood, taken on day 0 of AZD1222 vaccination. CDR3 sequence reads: CASSEKSVQYF. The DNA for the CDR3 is TGTGCCAGCAGCGAAAAGTCAGTTCAGTACTTC.